Below, one T cell receptor beta chain is given with its context. Its antigen is unknown. These data belong to a study of cytomegalovirus exposure and HLA in healthy donors. Study overall: A data release that came early held roughly 85 million unique TCRs from HLA-typed donors. Study conclusions and caveats: The HLA-A and HLA-B alleles of most subjects were reportedly predicted accurately from TCR beta sequences. A later analysis associated about 18,000 TCR beta sequences with HLA alleles at a 0.05 false discovery rate.

V shed 3 bases and J 2 bases; nucleotides not matched to a gene: 4. Per germline, CDR1 SNHLY and CDR2 FYNNEI. The CDR3 extends over 14 amino acids. A multiplex PCR was run with 60 Vbeta primers and 13 Jbeta primers. Assay: immunoSEQ multiplex PCR; the TCRdb copy retains only in-frame clones and omits some. This sample has 100,000 to 150,000 clones, with around 80% found just once. The chain uses TRBV2 and TRBJ2-7; 7 bases fit TRBD2. Material for sequencing was PBMCs. This TCR came from a young woman in good health and CMV-seronegative. CDR3 region: CASSEEGGPYEQYF. The CDR3 region has the DNA TGTGCCAGCAGTGAGGAGGGAGGGCCCTACGAGCAGTACTTC.